The 14 T cell receptor beta chains given below trace back to one sample, sequenced in a study of blood T cell repertoires in COVID-19 (TCRdb year 2020). Libraries came from the immunoSEQ multiplex PCR assay. This is the immuneACCESS table as TCRdb keeps it, with only in-frame sequences that have V and J called. A part of the clones is gone; compared with another copy, unresolved V genes explain less than half, and the rest is unexplained. The table for this sample lists tens of thousands of clones; about 86% of them were counted only once. Together, the top ten hold roughly 27% of the sample. Sample: peripheral blood. All receptors come from a man aged 70-80 years with acute or convalescent COVID-19.

V usage is TRBV5-1 and J usage is TRBJ1-1, with TRBD1 matching over 8 bases. The CDR3 has 13 amino acids. The germline V gene encodes CDR1 SGHRS and CDR2 YFSETQ. V was pared by 0 bases and J by 6 bases, with 1 base of the junction left unmatched. This chain's CDR3 is CASSLGQGSEAFF. In DNA, the CDR3 is TGCGCCAGCAGCTTGGGACAGGGGTCTGAAGCTTTCTTT. Based on the CDR3 plus reference TRBV5-1 and TRBJ1-1, the full variable domain is KAGVTQTPRYLIKTRGQQVTLSCSPISGHRSVSWYQQTPGQGLQFLFEYFSETQRNKGNFPGRFSGRQFSNSRSEMNVSTLELGDSALYLCASSLGQGSEAFFGQGTRLTVV.

The chain employs TRBV5-1 and TRBJ1-2; weak D call: TRBD1 (6 bases). Germline-derived CDR1 and CDR2 are SGHRS and YFSETQ. CDR3 length: 15 amino acids. Between the trimmed V and J ends, which lost 5 bases and 3 bases, there was a span of 17 bases. The CDR3 DNA follows: TGCGCCAGCAGTCCGGACAGCTTGGTGGACTATGGCTACACCTTC. It yields the protein CASSPDSLVDYGYTF.

V usage is TRBV6-2 or TRBV6-3 and J usage is TRBJ1-2, with D possibly being TRBD1 (5 bases). Germline V gives CDR1 MNHEY, CDR2 SVGEGT. The CDR3 is 11 residues long. Trimming pared 5 bases from V and 7 bases from J, leaving 8 bases between. Here the CDR3 reads CASSEQGGYTF. Written as DNA, the CDR3 is TGTGCCAGCAGTGAGCAGGGTGGCTACACCTTC.

This chain joins TRBV11-2 and TRBJ1-1; a weak D match, TRBD1 (6 bases). The germline gives CDR1 SGHAT, CDR2 FQNNGV. The CDR3 consists of 18 residues. V lost 0 bases and J 2 bases, leaving 19 bases between the germline ends. For the CDR3, the DNA is TGTGCCAGCAGCTTAGATCTTACAGGGCGGTTCGTTAACACTGAAGCTTTCTTT. It is translated as CASSLDLTGRFVNTEAFF.

J is TRBJ2-1 and V is TRBV11-3, with TRBD2 matching 9 bases. Germline V gene data show CDR1 as SGHNT and CDR2 as YENEEA. With V trimmed by 5 bases and J by 6 bases, 8 bases remained unmatched. The CDR3 length is 15 residues. The DNA for the CDR3 is TGTGCCAGCAGCCTCCGACTAGCGGATCTCAATGAGCAGTTCTTC. Translation: CASSLRLADLNEQFF. Combining the CDR3 with reference TRBV11-3 and TRBJ2-1 gives the whole variable domain EAGVVQSPRYKIIEKKQPVAFWCNPISGHNTLYWYLQNLGQGPELLIRYENEEAVDDSQLPKDRFSAERLKGVDSTLKIQPAELGDSAVYLCASSLRLADLNEQFFGPGTRLTVL.

The chain recombines TRBV5-1 with TRBJ1-1, with D perhaps matching TRBD1 (5 bases). The CDR3 has 17 amino acids. Germline V gives CDR1 SGHRS, CDR2 YFSETQ. V was pared by 3 bases and J by 3 bases, with 21 bases between. CDR3 nucleotide sequence: TGCGCCAGCAGCTGGGGACTGAGAATTGGGTCGGACACTGAAGCTTTCTTT. Translated: CASSWGLRIGSDTEAFF.

The J gene is TRBJ1-2, the V gene TRBV6-5, with D unresolved. The CDR3 spans 14 residues. V dropped 8 bases and J dropped 4 bases, with 17 bases sitting between them. Germline CDR1 MNHEY, CDR2 SVGAGI. The CDR3 DNA sequence: TGTGCCAGCCTGCTTACCACAGCTTCCTATGGCTACACCTTC. Translated: CASLLTTASYGYTF.

This chain connects TRBV6-5 to TRBJ1-1; D perhaps matches TRBD1 (6 bases). V was pared by 0 bases and J by 10 bases, with 9 bases between. The CDR3 runs to 12 residues. Germline V gene data show CDR1 as MNHEY and CDR2 as SVGAGI. The DNA for the CDR3 is TGTGCCAGCAGTTACTCGAGGGGGGGAGCTTTCTTT. Translating it yields CASSYSRGGAFF.

The chain carries TRBV28 and TRBJ1-3, with D possibly TRBD1 on 6 matching bases. Between the trimmed V and J ends, which lost 10 bases and 0 bases, there was a span of 13 bases. Germline V gene lookup returns CDR1 MDHEN and CDR2 SYDVKM. The CDR3 has 14 residues. The CDR3 protein is CATRGGASGNTIYF. CDR3 bases: TGTGCCACCCGGGGGGGGGCCTCTGGAAACACCATATATTTT.

The V gene is TRBV29-1, the J gene TRBJ1-2, with 7 bases that match TRBD1. Germline CDR1 is SQVTM and CDR2 is ANQGSEA. CDR3 length: 13 amino acids. Losses at the gene ends were 3 bases for V and 2 bases for J; bases not matched to a gene: 3. CDR3 in amino acids: CSVESGGNYGYTF. CDR3 nucleotides: TGCAGCGTTGAGTCAGGGGGGAACTATGGCTACACCTTC.

Written as DNA, the CDR3 is TGTGCCAGTAGTACCACACAGTTGGCGTTGACTGAAGCTTTCTTT. Protein: CASSTTQLALTEAFF. V usage is TRBV19 and J usage is TRBJ1-1; D is undetermined. Between the trimmed V and J ends, which lost 4 bases and 5 bases, there was a span of 17 bases. Germline-derived CDR1 and CDR2 are LNHDA and SQIVND (reference sequence). The CDR3 covers 15 residues.

This chain uses TRBV20-1 with TRBJ1-2; the D is unclear. The germline CDR1 and CDR2 sequences are DFQATT and SNEGSKA (reference sequence). There are 11 residues in the CDR3. V was clipped by 3 bases and J by 6 bases, with 8 bases between them. The chain's CDR3 is CSASGSHGYTF. CDR3 nucleotides: TGCAGTGCTAGCGGGAGCCATGGCTACACCTTC.

V and J are TRBV6-2 or TRBV6-3 and TRBJ1-5; unclear D gene. The CDR3 runs 15 residues. V lost 0 bases to trimming and J lost 6 bases, with 12 bases between them. Germline CDR1 reads MNHEY; CDR2 reads SVGEGT. CDR3 coding DNA: TGTGCCAGCAGTTACTCTCTACCCCCGTTTCAGCCCCAGCATTTT. This gives the protein CASSYSLPPFQPQHF.

This chain links TRBV5-1 with TRBJ2-1, with 7 bases identical to TRBD2. The CDR3 contains 14 residues. Trimming removed 1 base from V and 8 bases from J; junction bases left unmatched: 6. Germline V CDR1 and CDR2: SGHRS, YFSETQ. The CDR3 here is CASSLSGREDEQFF. The CDR3 DNA follows: TGCGCCAGCAGCTTGAGTGGACGGGAGGATGAGCAGTTCTTC.